The sequence of this T cell receptor (beta chain) was determined in a study of T cells in Graves' hyperthyroidism and ophthalmopathy. The V gene's germline CDR1 is LNHDA and CDR2 SQIVND (reference sequence). The CDR3 spans 12 residues. V lost 5 bases, J lost 8 bases, and 12 bases lay in between. This clonotype was counted between two and nine times. The investigators amplified TCR beta CDR3 regions from RNA transcripts. During a first-round RT-PCR of the TCR CDR3, the HTBI primer set was used. TCRdb reanalysed the multiplex PCR reads using MiXCR and keeps one entry per CDR3 protein. The sample contains over 700,000 distinct CDR3 sequences, roughly a third of which appear only once.

This sequence originates from a woman aged 40 to 55 with Graves' hyperthyroidism. The chain couples TRBV19 to TRBJ1-2; D not resolved. Input material: blood. CDR3: CASSPSLGGYTF. The CDR3 DNA follows: TGTGCCAGTAGTCCTAGCCTGGGGGGCTACACCTTC.